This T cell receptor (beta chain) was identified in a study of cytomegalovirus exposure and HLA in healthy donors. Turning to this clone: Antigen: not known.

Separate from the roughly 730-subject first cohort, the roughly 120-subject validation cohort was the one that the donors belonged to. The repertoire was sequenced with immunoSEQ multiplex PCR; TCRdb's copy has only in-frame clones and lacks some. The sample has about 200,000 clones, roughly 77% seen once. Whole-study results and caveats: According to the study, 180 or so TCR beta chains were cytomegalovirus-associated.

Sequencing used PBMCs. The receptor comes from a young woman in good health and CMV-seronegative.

CDR3 sequence reads: CASSADSPATDTQYF. Here the CDR3 DNA reads TGTGCCAGCAGCGCCGACAGCCCCGCGACGGATACGCAGTATTTT. The chain combines TRBV2 with TRBJ2-3; weak D call: TRBD1 (5 bases). This CDR3 is built from 15 residues. V was clipped by 6 bases and J by 6 bases, with 19 bases between them. In germline, CDR1 is SNHLY, CDR2 FYNNEI.